This T cell receptor (beta chain) derives from a study of blood T cell repertoires in COVID-19. Study at large: The study drew acute and convalescent COVID-19 samples from the United States, Italy and Spain.

Libraries were prepared by immunoSEQ multiplex PCR; TCRdb keeps only in-frame clonotypes and omits some of them. This table holds fewer than 450,000 clones, around 90% found once. The CDR3 sequence is 14 residues long. CDR1 and CDR2 from the germline V gene are MDHEN and SYDVKM. With 6 bases clipped from V and 6 bases from J, the junction kept 5 bases outside the gene matches. Grouping used clinical history reported by participants in a survey and questionnaire. Two negative PCRs, clearance, or symptom resolution were required of recovered Cohort 3 donors. The sequence was obtained from a man aged 18 to 35 who had recovered from COVID-19. Sequencing was carried out using PBMCs or T cells enriched from blood (not recorded which). This chain joins TRBV28 and TRBJ1-6; 7 positions agree with TRBD1. This CDR3 is CASRSGTVNSPLHF. DNA for the CDR3: TGTGCCAGCAGGTCCGGGACAGTTAATTCACCCCTCCACTTT.